This T cell receptor beta chain was identified in a study of cytomegalovirus exposure and HLA in healthy donors. The study ran its PCR with 60 Vbeta and 13 Jbeta primers. TCRdb's table, derived via immunoSEQ multiplex PCR, lists solely in-frame clones and lacks some. The data show over 150,000 clones, about 64% seen once. In germline, CDR1 is SQVTM, CDR2 ANQGSEA. V lost 4 bases to trimming and J lost 4 bases; unmatched junction nucleotides: 7. The CDR3 runs to 16 residues. The sample was PBMCs. The chain employs TRBV29-1 and TRBJ2-1; the match to TRBD2 covers 13 bases. This clonotype was sampled from a man in his fifties or sixties in good health and CMV-seronegative. DNA for the CDR3: TGCAGCGTTGTACTAGCGGGGGGGCGAAGTTACAATGAGCAGTTCTTC. It is translated as CSVVLAGGRSYNEQFF.